The rows below give T cell receptor beta chains drawn from one sample of a study of T cells after yellow fever vaccination. MiXCR was run by TCRdb on the 5' RACE reads, yielding one entry per CDR3 protein. The sample has 90,000 to 150,000 distinct CDR3 sequences; about 7.8% are singletons. The sequences come from CD4+ T cells sorted from PBMCs, collected roughly seven weeks after the first yellow fever vaccination. The receptor set was obtained from a man aged 18 to 30 who received the YFV17D yellow fever vaccine. CDR3s include the opening cysteine and the closing phenylalanine or tryptophan. Each record gives: J gene, V gene, CDR3 protein.

TRBJ2-2,TRBV5-1,CASSLSGGNTGELFF
TRBJ2-5,TRBV7-2,CASSPSSVFGETQYF
TRBJ2-3,TRBV12-3/TRBV12-4,CASSAQGATDTQYF
TRBJ1-2,TRBV6-5,CASSLRGWGYTF
TRBJ2-2,TRBV3-1,CASSPTVRTVPNTGELFF
TRBJ2-3,TRBV7-2,CASSFGYYTDTQYF
TRBJ2-3,TRBV5-1,CASSFLAGGDPDTQYF
TRBJ2-3,TRBV9,CASSVAWGRTDTQYF
TRBJ2-5,TRBV7-2,CASSLLIQETQYF
TRBJ1-5,TRBV12-3/TRBV12-4,CASSFRGSNQPQHF
TRBJ1-2,TRBV3-1,CASSHTSGPKAYGYTF
TRBJ2-1,TRBV2,CAIRGGASYNEQFF
TRBJ2-1,TRBV7-2,CASSPVSEQFF
TRBJ2-5,TRBV7-2,CASSLGRGGAQYF
TRBJ2-5,TRBV4-1,CASSQDSRGIETQYF
TRBJ1-2,TRBV19,CASRDRLNYGYTF
TRBJ2-3,TRBV5-1,CASGTSGVSTDTQYF
TRBJ1-2,TRBV5-1,CASSFGGTAYGYTF
TRBJ2-3,TRBV11-2,CASSLVGVRSTDTQYF
TRBJ2-3,TRBV5-1,CASSPGGSAGDTQYF
TRBJ2-7,TRBV6-5,CASSYPTVMSYEQYF
TRBJ2-1,TRBV5-4,CASSPDRESEQFF
TRBJ2-5,TRBV15,CATRLTGTSGGTQYF
TRBJ1-3,TRBV7-2,CASSFYVSGNTIYF
TRBJ2-7,TRBV20-1,CSASNLETPYEQYF
TRBJ2-1,TRBV5-1,CASSPGQGFGEQFF
TRBJ2-3,TRBV7-9,CASSLTAGNTDTQYF
TRBJ2-1,TRBV18,CASSPPLGGRTFEGSYNEQFF
TRBJ2-5,TRBV5-1,CASSRGLAGTQETQYF
TRBJ1-4,TRBV5-4,CASSHGTPGDGEKLFF
TRBJ2-5,TRBV6-5,CASTLLGGGLGETQYF
TRBJ1-1,TRBV29-1,CSVDVMNTEAFF
TRBJ2-7,TRBV12-3/TRBV12-4,CASAPLAGEQYF
TRBJ2-4,TRBV6-5,CASSYGSTMGDIQYF
TRBJ1-2,TRBV5-1,CASSPNREINYGYTF
TRBJ1-4,TRBV4-2,CASSPQATNEKLFF
TRBJ2-5,TRBV7-3,CASSPGLSQETQYF
TRBJ2-1,TRBV5-1,CASSFGGVWDYNEQFF
TRBJ2-1,TRBV5-6,CASSFGGNYNEQFF
TRBJ2-7,TRBV6-1,CASSFTGDSYEQYF
TRBJ1-5,TRBV18,CASSPPQGPQHF
TRBJ1-5,TRBV20-1,CSASLAGSYSNQPQHF
TRBJ2-5,TRBV6-2/TRBV6-3,CASRLAGGETQYF
TRBJ1-2,TRBV20-1,CSASIPGGYTF
TRBJ2-5,TRBV5-1,CASSQRAGGQETQYF
TRBJ2-2,TRBV6-4,CASSDRDTGELFF
TRBJ2-2,TRBV5-1,CASSSGSGETGELFF
TRBJ2-3,TRBV5-1,CASSPGAAGTDTQYF
TRBJ1-1,TRBV12-3/TRBV12-4,CASSSWLAEAFF
TRBJ2-3,TRBV4-3,CASSPSGDTDTQYF
TRBJ1-1,TRBV12-3/TRBV12-4,CASSRPRQGVGNTEAFF
TRBJ2-1,TRBV7-2,CASRPPGADNEQFF
TRBJ1-1,TRBV7-3,CASSLWAGTTEAFF
TRBJ2-1,TRBV7-2,CASSLEAGRQFF
TRBJ2-1,TRBV6-2/TRBV6-3,CASSLVSLPYNEQFF
TRBJ2-6,TRBV5-1,CASSLSYRLRSGANVLTF
TRBJ2-2,TRBV5-1,CASSLDTMRGPGTAGELFF